This T cell receptor (beta chain) was captured by sequencing in a study of blood T cell repertoires in COVID-19. As for the study in general: The study drew acute and convalescent COVID-19 samples from the United States, Italy and Spain. T cells, B-cell-depleted T cells, or PBMCs provided the cDNA or gDNA that served as material.

Seattle participants joined during active infection and were tracked over time. This clone has only one observation. Germline V CDR1 and CDR2: SGHRS, YFSETQ. CDR3 length equals 16 residues. The ends were cut back, 4 bases at V and 0 bases at J, with 15 bases in the middle. Profiled with immunoSEQ multiplex PCR; TCRdb holds only in-frame clones, not every one. The sample consists of just over 350,000 clones, 75% to 90% of them appearing once. The receptor's source is a woman aged 60 to 75 with COVID-19, enrolled during active disease. Sequenced material: peripheral blood. This chain uses TRBV5-1 with TRBJ2-3, with TRBD1 as a possible D gene (6 bases). DNA for the CDR3: TGCGCCAGCAGCCCTTTGACAGGTGCTAGCACAGATACGCAGTATTTT. Protein sequence: CASSPLTGASTDTQYF. The full variable domain, with the rest looked up from reference TRBV5-1 and TRBJ2-3, is KAGVTQTPRYLIKTRGQQVTLSCSPISGHRSVSWYQQTPGQGLQFLFEYFSETQRNKGNFPGRFSGRQFSNSRSEMNVSTLELGDSALYLCASSPLTGASTDTQYFGPGTRLTVL.